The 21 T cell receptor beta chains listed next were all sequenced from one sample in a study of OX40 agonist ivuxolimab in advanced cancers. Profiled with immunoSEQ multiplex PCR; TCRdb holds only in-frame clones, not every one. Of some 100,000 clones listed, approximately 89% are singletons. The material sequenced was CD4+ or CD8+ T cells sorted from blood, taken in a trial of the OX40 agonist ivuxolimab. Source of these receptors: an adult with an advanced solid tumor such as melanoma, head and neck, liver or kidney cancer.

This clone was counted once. CDR3 region: CASSFWTGQETQYF. The CDR3 region has the DNA TGTGCCAGCAGCTTCTGGACAGGGCAAGAGACCCAGTACTTC. This chain connects TRBV7-8 to TRBJ2-5; the match to TRBD1 covers 8 bases. Germline V gives CDR1 SGHVS, CDR2 FQNEAQ. This CDR3 spans 14 amino acids. Losses at the gene ends were 3 bases for V and 2 bases for J; bases not matched to a gene: 2.

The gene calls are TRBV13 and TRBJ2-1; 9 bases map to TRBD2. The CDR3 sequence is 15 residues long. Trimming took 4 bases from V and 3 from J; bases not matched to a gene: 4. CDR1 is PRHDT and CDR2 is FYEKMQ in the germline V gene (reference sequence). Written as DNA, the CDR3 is TGTGCCAGCAGCTCGGGACTAGCAGTCTACAATGAGCAGTTCTTC. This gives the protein CASSSGLAVYNEQFF. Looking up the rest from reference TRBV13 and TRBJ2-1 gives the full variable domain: AAGVIQSPRHLIKEKRETATLKCYPIPRHDTVYWYQQGPGQDPQFLISFYEKMQSDKGSIPDRFSAQQFSDYHSELNMSSLELGDSALYFCASSSGLAVYNEQFFGPGTRLTVL.

The chain's CDR3 is CASSPSVVEQYF. Written as DNA, the CDR3 is TGTGCCAGCAGCCCGTCTGTCGTCGAGCAGTACTTC. J is TRBJ2-7 and V is TRBV7-9, with D unclear. CDR1 SEHNR and CDR2 FQNEAQ come from the germline V gene (reference sequence). V lost 5 bases and J 6 bases, leaving 11 bases between the germline ends. This CDR3 spans 12 amino acids.

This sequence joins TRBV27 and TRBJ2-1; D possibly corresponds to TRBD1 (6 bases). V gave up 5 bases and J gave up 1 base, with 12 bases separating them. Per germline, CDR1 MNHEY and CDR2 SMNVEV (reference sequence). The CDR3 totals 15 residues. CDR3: CASSVGGRSYNEQFF. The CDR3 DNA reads TGTGCCAGCAGTGTAGGGGGAAGGTCCTACAATGAGCAGTTCTTC.

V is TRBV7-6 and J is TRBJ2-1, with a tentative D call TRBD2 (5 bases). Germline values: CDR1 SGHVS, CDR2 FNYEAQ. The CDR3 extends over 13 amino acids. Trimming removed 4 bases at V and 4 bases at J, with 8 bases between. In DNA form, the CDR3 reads TGTGCCAGCAGCTCGGGGAGTTACAATGAGCAGTTCTTC. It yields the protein CASSSGSYNEQFF.

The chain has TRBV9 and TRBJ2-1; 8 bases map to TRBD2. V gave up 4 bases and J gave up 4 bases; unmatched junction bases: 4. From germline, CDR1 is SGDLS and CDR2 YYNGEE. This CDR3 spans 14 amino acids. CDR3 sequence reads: CASSQSGGYNEQFF. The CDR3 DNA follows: TGTGCCAGCAGCCAGAGCGGGGGTTACAATGAGCAGTTCTTC.

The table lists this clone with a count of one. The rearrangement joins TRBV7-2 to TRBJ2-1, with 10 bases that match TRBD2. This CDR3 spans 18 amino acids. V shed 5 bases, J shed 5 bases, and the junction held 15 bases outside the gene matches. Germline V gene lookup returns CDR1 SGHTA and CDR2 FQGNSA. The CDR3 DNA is TGTGCCAGCAGCGCGAAAAGAAGGCTAGCGGGAGTACACAATGAGCAGTTCTTC. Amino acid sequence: CASSAKRRLAGVHNEQFF.

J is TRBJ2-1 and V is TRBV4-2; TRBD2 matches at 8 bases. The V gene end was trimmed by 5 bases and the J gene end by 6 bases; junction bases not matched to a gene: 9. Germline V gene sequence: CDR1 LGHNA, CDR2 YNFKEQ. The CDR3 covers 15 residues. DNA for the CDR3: TGTGCCAGCAGCGTGAGACTAGCGCTGTTCAATGAGCAGTTCTTC. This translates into CASSVRLALFNEQFF.

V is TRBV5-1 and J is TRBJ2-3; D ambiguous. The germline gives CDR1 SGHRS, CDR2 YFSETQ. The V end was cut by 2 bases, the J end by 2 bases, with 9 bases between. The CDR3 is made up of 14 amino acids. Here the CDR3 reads CASSFLLYTDTQYF. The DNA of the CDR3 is TGCGCCAGCAGCTTCCTCCTTTACACAGATACGCAGTATTTT.

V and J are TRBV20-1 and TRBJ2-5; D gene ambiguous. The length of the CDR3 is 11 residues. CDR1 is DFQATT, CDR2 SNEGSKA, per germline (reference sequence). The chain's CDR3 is CSPLGQETQYF. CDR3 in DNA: TGCTCCCCGCTAGGACAAGAGACCCAGTACTTC.

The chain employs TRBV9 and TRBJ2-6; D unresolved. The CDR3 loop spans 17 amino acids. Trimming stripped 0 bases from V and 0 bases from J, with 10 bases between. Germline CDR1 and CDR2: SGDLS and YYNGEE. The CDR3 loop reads CASSVAHVVSGANVLTF. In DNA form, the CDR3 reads TGTGCCAGCAGCGTAGCTCACGTAGTCTCTGGGGCCAACGTCCTGACTTTC.

CDR3 loop: CASGSFWETQYNEQFF. CDR3 DNA sequence: TGTGCCAGCGGATCTTTTTGGGAGACACAATACAATGAGCAGTTCTTC. This chain links TRBV11-2 with TRBJ2-1; weak D call: TRBD2 (5 bases). The V gene lost 8 bases and the J gene lost 4 bases, with 21 bases spanning the gap. Germline CDR1 and CDR2: SGHAT and FQNNGV. CDR3 length: 16 residues.

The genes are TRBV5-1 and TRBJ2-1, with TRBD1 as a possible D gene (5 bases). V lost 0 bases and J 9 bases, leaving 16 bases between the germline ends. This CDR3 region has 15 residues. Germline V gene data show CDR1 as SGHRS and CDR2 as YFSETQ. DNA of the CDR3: TGCGCCAGCAGCTTGGAACCCTCGTGGGGCAGTGAGCAGTTCTTC. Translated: CASSLEPSWGSEQFF.

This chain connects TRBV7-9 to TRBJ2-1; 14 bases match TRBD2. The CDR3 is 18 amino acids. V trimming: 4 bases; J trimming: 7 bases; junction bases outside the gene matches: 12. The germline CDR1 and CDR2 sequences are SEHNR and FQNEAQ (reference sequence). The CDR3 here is CASSSGLAGDLTGNEQFF. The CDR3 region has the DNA TGTGCCAGCAGCTCGGGACTAGCGGGAGATCTCACAGGGAATGAGCAGTTCTTC.

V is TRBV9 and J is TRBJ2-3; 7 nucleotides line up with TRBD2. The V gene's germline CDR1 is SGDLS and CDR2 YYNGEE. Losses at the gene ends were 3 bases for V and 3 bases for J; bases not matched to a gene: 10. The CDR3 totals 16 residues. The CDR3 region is CASSGGRASGTDTQYF. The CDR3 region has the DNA TGTGCCAGCAGCGGAGGTCGCGCTAGCGGAACAGATACGCAGTATTTT.

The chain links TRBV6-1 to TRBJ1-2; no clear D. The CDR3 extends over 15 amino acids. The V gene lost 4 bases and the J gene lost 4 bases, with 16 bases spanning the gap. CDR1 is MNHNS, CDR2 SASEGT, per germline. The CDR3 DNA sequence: TGTGCCAGCAGTGTTTGGCCCCCCACAGCCTATGGCTACACCTTC. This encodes CASSVWPPTAYGYTF.

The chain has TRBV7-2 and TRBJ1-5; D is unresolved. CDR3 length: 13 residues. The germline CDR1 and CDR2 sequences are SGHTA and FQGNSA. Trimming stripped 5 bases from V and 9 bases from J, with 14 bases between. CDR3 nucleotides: TGTGCCAGCAGCCCAGACGGGGTATCGCCCCAGCATTTT. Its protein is CASSPDGVSPQHF.

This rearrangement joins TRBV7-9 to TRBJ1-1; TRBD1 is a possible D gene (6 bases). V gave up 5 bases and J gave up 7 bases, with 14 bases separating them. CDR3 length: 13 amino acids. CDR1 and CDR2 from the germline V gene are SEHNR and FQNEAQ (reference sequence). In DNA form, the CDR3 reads TGTGCCAGCAGCCTCATCGAGGGGGGTGAAGCTTTCTTT. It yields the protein CASSLIEGGEAFF.

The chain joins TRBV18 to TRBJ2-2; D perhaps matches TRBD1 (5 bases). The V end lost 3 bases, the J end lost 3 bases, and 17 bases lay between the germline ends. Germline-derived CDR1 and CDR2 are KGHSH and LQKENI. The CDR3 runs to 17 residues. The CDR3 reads CASSPPGPEWDTGELFF. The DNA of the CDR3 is TGTGCCAGCTCACCCCCAGGGCCAGAGTGGGACACCGGGGAGCTGTTTTTT.

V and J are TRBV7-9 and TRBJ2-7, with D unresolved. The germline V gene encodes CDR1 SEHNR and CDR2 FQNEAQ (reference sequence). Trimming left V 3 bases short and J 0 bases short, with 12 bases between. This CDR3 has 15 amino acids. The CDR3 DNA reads TGTGCCAGCAGCTTCGGAGCTTATGGCTCCTACGAGCAGTACTTC. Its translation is CASSFGAYGSYEQYF.

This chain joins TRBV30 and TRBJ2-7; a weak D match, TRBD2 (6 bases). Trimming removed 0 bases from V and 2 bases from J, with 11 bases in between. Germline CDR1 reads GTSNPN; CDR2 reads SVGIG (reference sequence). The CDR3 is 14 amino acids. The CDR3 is CAWSVHGGTYEQYF. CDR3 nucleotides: TGTGCCTGGAGTGTTCACGGGGGAACCTACGAGCAGTACTTC. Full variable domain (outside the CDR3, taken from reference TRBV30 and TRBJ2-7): SQTIHQWPATLVQPVGSPLSLECTVEGTSNPNLYWYRQAAGRGLQLLFYSVGIGQISSEVPQNLSASRPQDRQFILSSKKLLLSDSGFYLCAWSVHGGTYEQYFGPGTRLTVT.